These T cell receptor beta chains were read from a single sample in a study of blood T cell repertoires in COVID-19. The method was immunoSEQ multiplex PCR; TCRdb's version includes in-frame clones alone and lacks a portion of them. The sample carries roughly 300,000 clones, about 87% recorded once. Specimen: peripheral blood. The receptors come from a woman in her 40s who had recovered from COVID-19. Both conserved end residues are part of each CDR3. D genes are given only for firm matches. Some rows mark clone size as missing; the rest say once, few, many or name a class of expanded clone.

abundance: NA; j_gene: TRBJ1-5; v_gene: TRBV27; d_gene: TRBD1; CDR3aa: CASTRTGAVNQPQHF; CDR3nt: TGTGCCAGCACCCGGACAGGGGCCGTCAATCAGCCCCAGCATTTT
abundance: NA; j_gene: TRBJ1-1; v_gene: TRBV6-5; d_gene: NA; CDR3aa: CASSIGGSRNTEAFF; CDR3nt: TGTGCCAGCAGCATCGGGGGGAGCAGGAACACTGAAGCTTTCTTT
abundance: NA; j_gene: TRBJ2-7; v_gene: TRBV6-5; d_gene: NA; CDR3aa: CASRGIGAGGEQYF; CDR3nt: TGTGCCAGCAGGGGTATAGGAGCCGGCGGCGAGCAGTACTTC
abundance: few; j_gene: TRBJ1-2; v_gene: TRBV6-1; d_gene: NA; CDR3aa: CASSEQPVREQQDTF; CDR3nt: TGTGCCAGCAGTGAACAGCCTGTGAGGGAGCAGCAGGACACCTTC
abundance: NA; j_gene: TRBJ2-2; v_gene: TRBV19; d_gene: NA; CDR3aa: CASRKQGPGELFF; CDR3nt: TGTGCCAGTAGGAAACAGGGCCCCGGGGAGCTGTTTTTT
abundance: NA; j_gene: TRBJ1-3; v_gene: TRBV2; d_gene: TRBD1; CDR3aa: CASNVDREPGNTIYF; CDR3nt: TGTGCCAGCAACGTAGACAGGGAACCAGGAAACACCATATATTTT
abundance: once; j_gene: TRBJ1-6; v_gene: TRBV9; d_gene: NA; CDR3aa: CASSAGQNNSPLHF; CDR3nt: TGTGCCAGCAGCGCTGGACAGAATAATTCACCCCTCCACTTT
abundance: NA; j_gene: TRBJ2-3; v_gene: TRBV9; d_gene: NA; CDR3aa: CASSVTGDTDTQYF; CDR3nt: TGTGCCAGCAGCGTAACGGGGGACACAGATACGCAGTATTTT
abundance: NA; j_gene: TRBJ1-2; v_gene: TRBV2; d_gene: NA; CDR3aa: CASTQHSGSGYTF; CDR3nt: TGTGCCAGCACCCAGCACTCAGGGTCTGGCTACACCTTC
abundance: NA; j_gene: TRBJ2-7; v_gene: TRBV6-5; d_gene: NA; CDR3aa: CASTMGHYTYEQYF; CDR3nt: TGTGCCAGCACCATGGGACATTATACCTACGAGCAGTACTTC
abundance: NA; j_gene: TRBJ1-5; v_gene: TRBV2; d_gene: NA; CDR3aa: CASSLTVSNQPQHF; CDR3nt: TGTGCCAGCAGTTTGACAGTTAGCAATCAGCCCCAGCATTTT
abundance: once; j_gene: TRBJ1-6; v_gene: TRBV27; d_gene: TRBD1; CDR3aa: CASSRGASSPLHF; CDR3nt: TGTGCCAGCAGCAGGGGGGCGAGTTCACCCCTCCACTTT
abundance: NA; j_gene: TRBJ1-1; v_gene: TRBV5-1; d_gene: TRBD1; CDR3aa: CASSPTGDTEAFF; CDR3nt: TGCGCCAGCAGCCCGACAGGGGACACTGAAGCTTTCTTT
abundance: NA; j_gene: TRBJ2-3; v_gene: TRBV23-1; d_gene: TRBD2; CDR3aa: CASSQEGLAPSTDTQYF; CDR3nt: TGCGCCAGCAGTCAAGAAGGACTAGCGCCTAGCACAGATACGCAGTATTTT
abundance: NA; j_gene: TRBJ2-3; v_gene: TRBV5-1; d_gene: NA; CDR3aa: CASSLRGTTDTQYF; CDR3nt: TGCGCCAGCAGCCTTCGGGGTACCACAGATACGCAGTATTTT
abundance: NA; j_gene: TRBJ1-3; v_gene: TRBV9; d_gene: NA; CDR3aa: CASSATLPGGTIYF; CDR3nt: TGTGCCAGCAGCGCCACGCTCCCGGGGGGCACCATATATTTT
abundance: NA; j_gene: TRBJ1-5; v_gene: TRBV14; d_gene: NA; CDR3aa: CASSRAPGQPQHF; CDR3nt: TGTGCCAGCAGCCGGGCCCCCGGACAGCCCCAGCATTTT
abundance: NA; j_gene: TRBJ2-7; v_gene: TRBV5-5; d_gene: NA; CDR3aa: CASSLAPGGYEYF; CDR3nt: TGTGCCAGCAGCTTGGCACCTGGGGGCTATGAGTACTTC
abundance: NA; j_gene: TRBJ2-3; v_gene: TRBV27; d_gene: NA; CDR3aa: CASSLDRIPDTQYF; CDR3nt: TGTGCCAGCAGTTTAGACAGAATTCCAGATACGCAGTATTTT
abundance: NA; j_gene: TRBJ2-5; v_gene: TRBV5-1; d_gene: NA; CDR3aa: CASSFLGQETQYF; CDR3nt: TGCGCCAGCAGCTTTCTCGGGCAAGAGACCCAGTACTTC
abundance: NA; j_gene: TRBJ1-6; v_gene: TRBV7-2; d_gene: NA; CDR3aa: CASSLVSIRQDSPLHF; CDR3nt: TGTGCCAGCAGCTTAGTGTCGATAAGACAAGATTCACCCCTCCACTTT
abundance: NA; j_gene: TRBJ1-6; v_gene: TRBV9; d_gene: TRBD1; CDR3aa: CASSVRGTGDSPLHF; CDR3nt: TGTGCCAGCAGCGTAAGAGGGACAGGGGATTCACCCCTCCACTTT
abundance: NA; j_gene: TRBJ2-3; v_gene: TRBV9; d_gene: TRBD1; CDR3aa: CASSVDVGTGGTDTQYF; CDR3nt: TGTGCCAGCAGCGTAGATGTTGGGACAGGGGGCACAGATACGCAGTATTTT
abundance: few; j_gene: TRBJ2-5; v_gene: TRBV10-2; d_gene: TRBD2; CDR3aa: CASSEWLAGGKETQYF; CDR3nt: TGCGCCAGCAGTGAGTGGCTAGCGGGGGGAAAAGAGACCCAGTACTTC
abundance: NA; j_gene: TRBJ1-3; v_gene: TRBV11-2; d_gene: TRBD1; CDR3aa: CASSLDFRGTGVDTIYF; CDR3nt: TGTGCCAGCAGCTTAGATTTCAGGGGGACAGGTGTTGACACCATATATTTT
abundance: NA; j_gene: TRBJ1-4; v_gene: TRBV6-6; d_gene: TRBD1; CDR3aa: CASSYSGQGFEKLFF; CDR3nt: TGTGCCAGCAGTTACTCGGGACAGGGGTTTGAAAAACTGTTTTTT
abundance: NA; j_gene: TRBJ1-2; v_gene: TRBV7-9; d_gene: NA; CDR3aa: CASSPNRGTLHGYTF; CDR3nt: TGTGCCAGCAGCCCCAACCGGGGGACTCTCCATGGCTACACCTTC
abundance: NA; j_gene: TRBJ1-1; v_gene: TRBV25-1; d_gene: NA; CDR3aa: CASSESRNTEAFF; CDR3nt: TGTGCCAGCAGTGAATCCAGGAACACTGAAGCTTTCTTT
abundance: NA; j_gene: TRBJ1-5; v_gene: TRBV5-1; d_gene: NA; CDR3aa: CASSLGRVGQPQHF; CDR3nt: TGCGCCAGCAGCTTGGGCAGGGTCGGTCAGCCCCAGCATTTT
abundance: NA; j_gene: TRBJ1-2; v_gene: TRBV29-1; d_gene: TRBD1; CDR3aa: CSVVGQGAWGYTF; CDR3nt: TGCAGCGTTGTCGGACAGGGTGCCTGGGGCTACACCTTC
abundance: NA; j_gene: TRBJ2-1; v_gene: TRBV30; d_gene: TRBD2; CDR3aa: CASAGASYNEQFF; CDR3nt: TGTGCCTCAGCGGGGGCCTCCTACAATGAGCAGTTCTTC
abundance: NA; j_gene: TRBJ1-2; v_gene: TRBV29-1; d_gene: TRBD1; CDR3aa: CSVEDGTGAYF; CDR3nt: TGCAGCGTTGAGGATGGGACAGGCGCTTACTTC
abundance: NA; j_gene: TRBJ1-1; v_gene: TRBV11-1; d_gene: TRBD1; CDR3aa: CASSLGTGETEAFF; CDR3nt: TGTGCCAGCAGCTTAGGGACAGGGGAAACTGAAGCTTTCTTT
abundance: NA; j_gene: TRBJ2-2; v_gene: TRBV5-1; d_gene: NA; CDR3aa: CASSFRGGGELAGELFF; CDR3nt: TGCGCCAGCAGTTTTCGAGGGGGCGGGGAATTGGCCGGGGAGCTGTTTTTT
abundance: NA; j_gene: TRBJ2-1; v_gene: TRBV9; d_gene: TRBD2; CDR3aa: CASSPSGLAGDNEQFF; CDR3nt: TGTGCCAGCAGCCCCTCTGGACTAGCCGGAGACAATGAGCAGTTCTTC